The rows below give T cell receptor beta chains drawn from one sample of a study of blood T cell repertoires in COVID-19. The method was immunoSEQ multiplex PCR; TCRdb's version includes in-frame clones alone and lacks a portion of them. The sample lists over 200,000 clones; roughly 83% were seen once. The sample comprised peripheral blood. All receptors derive from a man aged 35-49 years with acute or convalescent COVID-19. CDR3s include the opening cysteine and the closing phenylalanine or tryptophan. The order of the fields is V gene, J gene, D gene, clone size, CDR3 DNA, CDR3 protein. D genes are given only for firm matches. The size entry is marked missing in some rows and otherwise reads once, few, many or a size class.

TRBV19,TRBJ1-5,NA,NA,TGTGCCAGTAGTATAGATCAGGAATACAATCAGCCCCAGCATTTT,CASSIDQEYNQPQHF
TRBV30,TRBJ2-2,TRBD2,once,TGTGCCTGGAGCTATGGGCCTAGCGGGGCGGGCGGGGAGCTGTTTTTT,CAWSYGPSGAGGELFF
TRBV6-4,TRBJ2-5,NA,NA,TGTGCCAGCAGTGTGTATGCGGGACAAGAGACCCAGTACTTC,CASSVYAGQETQYF
TRBV7-2,TRBJ2-7,NA,NA,TGTGCCAGCAGCTTAGCGGCCAGGGTCGAGCAGTACTTC,CASSLAARVEQYF
TRBV7-3,TRBJ2-1,TRBD2,NA,TGTGCCAGCAGCTTAGCGGGAGGGCCACTGGATGAGCAGTTCTTC,CASSLAGGPLDEQFF
TRBV12-5,TRBJ2-3,TRBD2,NA,TGTGCTAGTGCCGGCACTAGCGACGGGACCATTCATCCAGATACGCAGTATTTT,CASAGTSDGTIHPDTQYF
TRBV4-3,TRBJ1-2,TRBD1,NA,TGCGCCAGCAGCCAAGATAGGGCAGGGGGGACCTACTATGGCTACACCTTC,CASSQDRAGGTYYGYTF
TRBV5-4,TRBJ2-7,TRBD2,NA,TGTGCCAGCAGCCGGACTAGCGGGAGTGGGTACGAGCAGTACTTC,CASSRTSGSGYEQYF
TRBV12-3/TRBV12-4,TRBJ1-2,NA,NA,TGTGCCAGCAGTTACGGCTATGGCTACACCTTC,CASSYGYGYTF
TRBV11-2,TRBJ2-2,NA,NA,TGTGCCAGCAGCTTAACAGTCAGCCTGTGGCCCGGGGAGCTGTTTTTT,CASSLTVSLWPGELFF
TRBV6-5,TRBJ2-7,TRBD1,few,TGTGCCAGCAGGCGGGACAGGGGACTAGGGGCTGTCTACTTC,CASRRDRGLGAVYF
TRBV27,TRBJ1-1,TRBD1,NA,TGTGCCAGCAGTTTATTAGGACAGGGAAGCACTGAAGCTTTCTTT,CASSLLGQGSTEAFF
TRBV5-8,TRBJ1-2,TRBD1,NA,TGTGCCAGCAGCCCGGACAGGGGCTATGGCTACACCTTC,CASSPDRGYGYTF
TRBV4-3,TRBJ2-1,TRBD1,NA,TGCGCCAGCAGCCAAGGGGACAGAAAATACAATGAGCAGTTCTTC,CASSQGDRKYNEQFF
TRBV18,TRBJ1-1,NA,NA,TGTGCCAGCTCACCATACGACAACAGGAACACTGAAGCTTTCTTT,CASSPYDNRNTEAFF
TRBV7-8,TRBJ2-1,NA,NA,TGTGCCAGCTCCTTTGTCGGCGGGTCCTACAATGAGCAGTTCTTC,CASSFVGGSYNEQFF
TRBV7-2,TRBJ2-7,TRBD1,NA,TGTGCCAGCAGCTCCGACAGGGGCAGGCCTAGGGAGCAGTACTTC,CASSSDRGRPREQYF
TRBV5-5,TRBJ2-3,NA,medium-sized,TGTGCCAGCAGCTTGGAGGTGCCGGGGGAGTTCGCAGATACGCAGTATTTT,CASSLEVPGEFADTQYF
TRBV7-6,TRBJ1-1,TRBD1,NA,TGTGCCAGCAGCTTGGGAACAGGGGGCGGAGATACTGAAGCTTTCTTT,CASSLGTGGGDTEAFF
TRBV7-6,TRBJ2-3,TRBD2,NA,TGTGCCAGCAGCTTAGCCCGCAGGGTAGCGGGAGATAACACAGATACGCAGTATTTT,CASSLARRVAGDNTDTQYF
TRBV15,TRBJ2-7,TRBD1,NA,TGTGCCACCAGCAGAGCGCCACAGGGGGGAACCTACGAGCAGTACTTC,CATSRAPQGGTYEQYF
TRBV4-1,TRBJ1-2,NA,once,TGCGCCAGCAGCCCCTCAACAGGTACTAACTATGGCTACACCTTC,CASSPSTGTNYGYTF
TRBV6-5,TRBJ1-5,TRBD1,NA,TGTGCCAGCAGTTCCGGCAACAGGGGGCCCCAGCATTTT,CASSSGNRGPQHF
TRBV30,TRBJ1-1,NA,NA,TGTGCCTGGAGTTCCAAAGGGACTTCAGGCACTGAAGCTTTCTTT,CAWSSKGTSGTEAFF
TRBV5-1,TRBJ1-3,NA,NA,TGCGCCAGCAGCTTGGCCCCCCACGGGATGAGAGGAAACACCATATATTTT,CASSLAPHGMRGNTIYF
TRBV19,TRBJ2-3,TRBD2,NA,TGTGCCAGTAGTTCTAGCGGGAGGGCTGGGCCAGATACGCAGTATTTT,CASSSSGRAGPDTQYF
TRBV18,TRBJ2-2,NA,NA,TGTGCCAGCTCACCGAGGGGGAGTGACACCGGGGAGCTGTTTTTT,CASSPRGSDTGELFF
TRBV2,TRBJ2-2,NA,once,TGTGCCAGCGGTCCGGGGGAAGGAACCGGGGAGCTGTTTTTT,CASGPGEGTGELFF
TRBV12-3/TRBV12-4,TRBJ1-5,NA,NA,TGTGCCAGCAGTTTAGGGAGATATCAGCCCCAGCATTTT,CASSLGRYQPQHF
TRBV18,TRBJ1-1,TRBD1,NA,TGTGCCAGCTCACTATCGACAGGGGTTGGCACTGAAGCTTTCTTT,CASSLSTGVGTEAFF
TRBV15,TRBJ2-2,TRBD1,NA,TGTGCCACCAGCGTAGACAGGGGGCGCAGGACCGGGGAGCTGTTTTTT,CATSVDRGRRTGELFF
TRBV9,TRBJ2-5,NA,NA,TGTGCCAGCAGCCTCAAAGGACAAACCCAAGAGACCCAGTACTTC,CASSLKGQTQETQYF
TRBV24-1,TRBJ2-1,NA,NA,TGTGCCACCAGTGATTTCGGAGCGGAGCAGTTCTTC,CATSDFGAEQFF
TRBV11-3,TRBJ2-1,TRBD1,once,TGTGCCAGCAGCCGCAGACAGGGCCTCACCTACAATGAGCAGTTCTTC,CASSRRQGLTYNEQFF
TRBV19,TRBJ2-2,TRBD2,NA,TGTGCCAGTAGTAAATCTAGCGGGACCGAGGGCGGGGAGCTGTTTTTT,CASSKSSGTEGGELFF
TRBV7-2,TRBJ2-2,NA,NA,TGTGCCAGCAGCCGGAGGGGAATCGACACCGGGGAGCTGTTTTTT,CASSRRGIDTGELFF
TRBV3-1/TRBV3-2,TRBJ2-7,TRBD1,NA,TGTGCCAGCAGCCCCTGGGACAGAGAATACGAGCAGTACTTC,CASSPWDREYEQYF
TRBV2,TRBJ2-3,NA,NA,TGTGCCAGCATCGACCTGATAGGGAGCCTAGGGGATACGCAGTATTTT,CASIDLIGSLGDTQYF